These 27 T cell receptor beta chains were sequenced from one sample in a study of T cells in Graves' hyperthyroidism and ophthalmopathy. Amplification of TCR beta CDR3 regions used RNA as the template. In the first-round RT-PCR of the TCR CDR3, the HTBI primer set was used. TCRdb re-called the multiplex PCR reads through MiXCR, storing one row per CDR3 protein. The table lists roughly 290,000 distinct CDR3 sequences, 10% to 15% of them singletons. The sample taken for sequencing was blood. All receptors derive from a woman aged 25-40 years with Graves' hyperthyroidism that later progressed to Graves' ophthalmopathy.

At least ten counts were recorded for this clonotype. V is TRBV12-3 or TRBV12-4 and J is TRBJ2-1, with TRBD2 identical over 10 bases. This CDR3 spans 15 amino acids. With 7 bases clipped from V and 7 bases from J, the junction kept 10 bases outside the gene matches. The CDR3 DNA is TGTGCCAGCATTCGAAATAGCGGGAGGTCTAATGAGCAGTTCTTC. It yields the protein CASIRNSGRSNEQFF.

This clonotype was recorded a few times. The chain carries TRBV14 and TRBJ1-1; D not resolved. This CDR3 is 13 amino acids long. CDR1 SGHDN and CDR2 FVKESK come from the germline V gene. Trimming left V 4 bases short and J 6 bases short, with 12 bases between. CDR3 sequence: CASSPRWRAEAFF. Written as DNA, the CDR3 is TGTGCCAGCAGCCCCCGTTGGAGGGCTGAAGCTTTCTTT.

In the case of this clonotype: This may come from a read error, since a much larger clone is one base off. The rearrangement links TRBV24-1 to TRBJ2-2, with D possibly being TRBD1 (7 bases). The CDR3 has 16 residues. Germline lookup yields CDR1 KGHDR and CDR2 SFDVKD. This CDR3 reads CATSDPGQAFTGGLFF. The DNA of the CDR3 is TGTGCCACCAGTGACCCTGGACAGGCGTTCACCGGGGGGCTGTTTTTT.

This clonotype was seen at least ten times. The chain joins TRBV4-3 to TRBJ1-1; D not certain. From germline, CDR1 is LGHNA and CDR2 YSLEER. V lost 5 bases and J lost 5, with 18 bases in between. This CDR3 is 15 amino acids long. The CDR3 protein is CASSDFKGMSTEAFF. In DNA, the CDR3 is TGCGCCAGCAGCGATTTCAAGGGCATGTCTACTGAAGCTTTCTTT.

In its sample, this clonotype was seen many times. The V and J genes are TRBV11-2 and TRBJ2-7, with no clear D. Germline CDR1 reads SGHAT; CDR2 reads FQNNGV. Deletions cut 5 bases from V and 7 bases from J, with 9 bases between. The length of the CDR3 is 11 residues. The CDR3 loop is CASSKGYEQYF. CDR3 in DNA: TGTGCCAGCAGCAAGGGTTATGAGCAGTACTTC.

The V and J genes are TRBV3-1 and TRBJ2-3; no clear D gene. Germline CDR1 and CDR2: LGHDT and YNNKEL (reference sequence). Trimming shortened V by 3 bases and J by 6 bases, and 10 bases separated the two germline ends. This CDR3 is built from 13 residues. CDR3 in amino acids: CASSHWTEDTQYF. CDR3 nucleotide sequence: TGTGCCAGCAGCCACTGGACGGAGGATACGCAGTATTTT.

This clonotype was found a few times. The chain joins TRBV27 to TRBJ2-7; D not resolved. The CDR3 has 14 amino acids. Germline V gene data show CDR1 as MNHEY and CDR2 as SMNVEV (reference sequence). Trimming left V 1 base short and J 0 bases short, with 7 bases between. CDR3 in amino acids: CASSLWSSSYEQYF. The CDR3 DNA is TGTGCCAGCAGTTTATGGTCCTCCTCCTACGAGCAGTACTTC.

On this clonotype: A much larger clone lies one base from this, so it may be a read error. The chain is built from TRBV12-3 or TRBV12-4 and TRBJ2-7; no firm D call. Trimming shortened V by 6 bases and J by 7 bases, and 13 bases separated the two germline ends. The CDR3 spans 12 residues. DNA for the CDR3: TGTGCCAGCAGCCAAAGGACCTCGGAGCAGTACTTC. Residues: CASSQRTSEQYF.

This clonotype occurred many times. The chain links TRBV30 to TRBJ2-7; TRBD1 agrees at 7 bases. Germline V CDR1 and CDR2: GTSNPN, SVGIG (reference sequence). The CDR3 loop spans 12 amino acids. The ends lost 6 bases at V and 4 bases at J; junction bases unmatched: 6. The CDR3 DNA reads TGTGCCTGCGTGGGGACAGAATACGAGCAGTACTTC. Its translation: CACVGTEYEQYF.

This clonotype was recorded many times. The chain links TRBV2 to TRBJ1-2, with a weak D call TRBD1 (6 bases). The CDR3 is 13 residues long. V shed 0 bases and J shed 8 bases, with 10 bases lying between them. CDR1 is SNHLY and CDR2 is FYNNEI in the germline V gene. CDR3 DNA: TGTGCCAGCAGTGAAGCGCAGGGGCAAGGCTACACCTTC. It codes for CASSEAQGQGYTF.

This clonotype appeared many times. The chain joins TRBV7-8 to TRBJ2-1; 9 bases are a match to TRBD2. The CDR3 length is 15 residues. After removal of 5 bases from V and 1 base from J, the junction contained 3 bases not matched to a gene. The germline gives CDR1 SGHVS, CDR2 FQNEAQ. Here the CDR3 DNA reads TGTGCCAGCAGCCTTAGCGGGGGATCCTACAATGAGCAGTTCTTC. This translates into CASSLSGGSYNEQFF.

This clonotype was observed many times. This chain links TRBV7-9 with TRBJ2-5, with 8 bases fitting TRBD1. V gave up 3 bases and J gave up 5 bases; unmatched junction bases: 5. This CDR3 contains 14 residues. Germline V lookup: CDR1 SEHNR, CDR2 FQNEAQ (reference sequence). The CDR3 region has the DNA TGTGCCAGCAGCTTCGGACAGGGAGTCGAGACCCAGTACTTC. Its translation: CASSFGQGVETQYF.

This clonotype was seen many times. V gene TRBV7-8 combines with J gene TRBJ2-1; D possibly corresponds to TRBD1 (6 bases). Germline V gene sequence: CDR1 SGHVS, CDR2 FQNEAQ. CDR3 length equals 14 residues. Trimming took 3 bases from V and 4 from J, leaving 10 bases between them. CDR3 region: CASSFSGAYNEQFF. The CDR3 region has the DNA TGTGCCAGCAGCTTTTCAGGGGCATACAATGAGCAGTTCTTC. Complete variable domain (other parts from reference TRBV7-8 and TRBJ2-1): GAGVSQSPRYKVAKRGQDVALRCDPISGHVSLFWYQQALGQGPEFLTYFQNEAQLDKSGLPSDRFFAERPEGSVSTLKIQRTQQEDSAVYLCASSFSGAYNEQFFGPGTRLTVL.

About this clonotype itself: This sequence may be a read error, since a much larger clone differs from it by one base. The CDR3, as DNA: TGTGCCAGCACGGGAGTAAGCGACGGGCAGTACTTC. This sequence encodes CASTGVSDGQYF. J is TRBJ2-7 and V is TRBV6-2 or TRBV6-3; possible D gene TRBD2, 6 bases. The CDR3 runs to 12 residues. With 7 bases removed from V and 9 bases from J, the gap between germline ends came to 16 bases. Germline-derived CDR1 and CDR2 are MNHEY and SVGEGT.

This clonotype appeared many times. The chain links TRBV9 to TRBJ2-3; a weak D match, TRBD2 (6 bases). CDR1 and CDR2 (germline): SGDLS, YYNGEE. Trimming removed 3 bases from V and 0 bases from J, with 8 bases in between. The CDR3 has 14 amino acids. In DNA form, the CDR3 reads TGTGCCAGCAGCGGGGAGGCCAGCACAGATACGCAGTATTTT. The encoded protein is CASSGEASTDTQYF. The entire variable domain, with the rest obtained from reference TRBV9 and TRBJ2-3, is as follows: DSGVTQTPKHLITATGQRVTLRCSPRSGDLSVYWYQQSLDQGLQFLIQYYNGEERAKGNILERFSAQQFPDLHSELNLSSLELGDSALYFCASSGEASTDTQYFGPGTRLTVL.

This clonotype appeared many times. The chain joins TRBV12-3 or TRBV12-4 to TRBJ2-1; the D gene is possibly TRBD2 (6 bases). The germline V and J ends were trimmed by 5 bases and 0 bases, with 11 bases remaining between them. The CDR3 has 15 residues. CDR3 residues: CASSRGGASYNEQFF. The CDR3 DNA reads as TGTGCCAGCAGTCGTGGCGGGGCCTCCTACAATGAGCAGTTCTTC.

The chain recombines TRBV5-1 with TRBJ2-2; maybe TRBD1 (7 bases). Germline CDR1 reads SGHRS; CDR2 reads YFSETQ. The CDR3 consists of 15 residues. V was clipped by 0 bases and J by 4 bases, with 10 bases between them. Here the CDR3 reads CASSLAQGGTGELFF. The CDR3 bases are TGCGCCAGCAGCTTGGCGCAGGGGGGCACCGGGGAGCTGTTTTTT.

The sample holds many counts of this clonotype. This chain connects TRBV24-1 to TRBJ2-7; 9 bases are shared with TRBD2. CDR1 is KGHDR and CDR2 is SFDVKD in the germline V gene. CDR3 length: 15 amino acids. V was pared by 4 bases and J by 2 bases, with 5 bases of the junction left unmatched. DNA of the CDR3: TGTGCCACCAGTGACCCAGCGGGAGGACCCTACGAGCAGTACTTC. This codes for CATSDPAGGPYEQYF.

Many counts were recorded for this clonotype. The CDR3 DNA is TGTGCCAGCAGCTTAGGTCACCGATCCTACGAGCAGTACTTC. Protein: CASSLGHRSYEQYF. The rearrangement joins TRBV13 to TRBJ2-7; D gene ambiguous. Per the germline V gene, CDR1 is PRHDT and CDR2 is FYEKMQ (reference sequence). The CDR3 spans 14 residues. V lost 0 bases, J lost 1 base, and 7 bases lay in between.

Ten or more counts support this clonotype. V gene TRBV7-2 combines with J gene TRBJ2-7; 7 bases are a match to TRBD2. Looked up from germline, CDR1 is SGHTA and CDR2 is FQGNSA. The CDR3 runs 13 residues. Germline trimming cut 4 bases from V and 4 bases from J; bases unmatched to any gene: 4. CDR3 sequence (DNA): TGTGCCAGCAGCTCAAGCGGGAAGTACGAGCAGTACTTC. This encodes CASSSSGKYEQYF.

This clonotype was seen at least ten times. The chain joins TRBV10-3 to TRBJ1-1, with 10 bases fitting TRBD1. The CDR3 covers 11 residues. Germline CDR1 reads ENHRY; CDR2 reads SYGVKD. V lost 7 bases, J lost 12 bases, and 5 bases stayed unmatched. CDR3 residues: CAINPTGGSFF. The CDR3 nucleotides read TGTGCCATCAACCCGACAGGGGGCTCTTTCTTT.

Ten or more counts support this clonotype. V and J are TRBV7-9 and TRBJ1-4; D remains ambiguous. V lost 5 bases and J lost 6, with 13 bases in between. Germline loops: CDR1 SEHNR, CDR2 FQNEAQ (reference sequence). The CDR3 has 14 residues. CDR3 sequence: CASSPAGAHEKLFF. The CDR3 DNA is TGTGCCAGCAGCCCGGCTGGAGCCCATGAAAAACTGTTTTTT. Combining the CDR3 with reference TRBV7-9 and TRBJ1-4 gives the whole variable domain DTGVSQNPRHKITKRGQNVTFRCDPISEHNRLYWYRQTLGQGPEFLTYFQNEAQLEKSRLLSDRFSAERPKGSFSTLEIQRTEQGDSAMYLCASSPAGAHEKLFFGSGTQLSVL.

This clonotype turned up a few times. The chain combines TRBV4-1 with TRBJ2-7; no reliable D call. This CDR3 region has 15 residues. V was cut by 2 bases and J by 0 bases, with 11 bases left in between. Per the germline V gene, CDR1 is MGHRA and CDR2 is YSYEKL. CDR3 amino acids: CASSQSLDLSYEQYF. CDR3 nucleotides: TGCGCCAGCAGCCAATCCCTGGACCTCTCCTACGAGCAGTACTTC.

This clonotype was seen ten or more times. The gene calls are TRBV10-3 and TRBJ1-2, with D perhaps TRBD1 (6 bases). Germline V CDR1 and CDR2: ENHRY, SYGVKD. V was pared by 2 bases and J by 7 bases, with 17 bases between. The length of the CDR3 is 15 residues. The CDR3 sequence: CAISEPAGAKGGYTF. DNA for the CDR3: TGTGCCATCAGTGAGCCCGCAGGGGCGAAAGGTGGCTACACCTTC.

The chain employs TRBV5-4 and TRBJ1-1; D not certain. The CDR3 loop spans 13 amino acids. Per the germline V gene, CDR1 is SGHNT and CDR2 is YYREEE (reference sequence). Deletions cut 3 bases from V and 7 bases from J, with 13 bases between. CDR3 loop: CASSSTGEFEAFF. The CDR3 DNA is TGTGCCAGCAGCTCAACCGGAGAATTTGAAGCTTTCTTT.

The CDR3 reads CASSLTGMGETQYF. The CDR3 coding sequence is TGCGCCAGCAGCCTAACAGGGATGGGGGAGACCCAGTACTTC. This chain links TRBV5-1 with TRBJ2-5, with D perhaps matching TRBD1 (6 bases). CDR1 is SGHRS and CDR2 is YFSETQ in the germline V gene. This CDR3 comprises 14 residues. The V and J ends lost 4 bases and 5 bases respectively, with 15 bases between them.

There are many counts of this clonotype. The chain recombines TRBV6-5 with TRBJ2-5, with 11 bases fitting TRBD2. V shed 2 bases and J 4 bases; nucleotides not matched to a gene: 9. The CDR3 covers 17 residues. The germline CDR1 and CDR2 sequences are MNHEY and SVGAGI. The CDR3 loop reads CASSYPIAGGPRETQYF. In DNA, the CDR3 is TGTGCCAGCAGTTACCCAATAGCGGGAGGGCCACGAGAGACCCAGTACTTC.